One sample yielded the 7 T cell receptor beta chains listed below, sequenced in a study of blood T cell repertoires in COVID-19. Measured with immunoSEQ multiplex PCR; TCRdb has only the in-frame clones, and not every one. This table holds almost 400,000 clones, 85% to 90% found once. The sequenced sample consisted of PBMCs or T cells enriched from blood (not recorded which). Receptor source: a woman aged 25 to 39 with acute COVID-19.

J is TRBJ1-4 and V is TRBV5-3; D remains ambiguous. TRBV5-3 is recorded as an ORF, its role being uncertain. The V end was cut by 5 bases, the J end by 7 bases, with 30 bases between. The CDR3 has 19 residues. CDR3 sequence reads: CARRAGSLLGPIDGEKLFF. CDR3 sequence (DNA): TGTGCCAGAAGGGCCGGGAGTTTATTAGGACCGATCGATGGTGAAAAACTGTTTTTT.

CDR3 loop: CASSRVGGPPDTQYF. The CDR3 nucleotides read TGTGCCAGCAGCCGGGTGGGGGGGCCCCCCGATACGCAGTATTTT. V gene TRBV27 combines with J gene TRBJ2-3, with D maybe TRBD2 (7 bases). The V gene lost 6 bases and the J gene lost 6 bases, with 19 bases spanning the gap. The CDR3 covers 15 residues. Germline lookup yields CDR1 MNHEY and CDR2 SMNVEV (reference sequence).

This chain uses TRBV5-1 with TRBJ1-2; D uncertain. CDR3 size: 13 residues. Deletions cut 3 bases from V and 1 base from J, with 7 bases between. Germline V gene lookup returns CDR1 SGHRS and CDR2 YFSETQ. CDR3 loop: CASSSGVNYGYTF. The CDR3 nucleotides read TGCGCCAGCAGCTCGGGAGTTAACTATGGCTACACCTTC.

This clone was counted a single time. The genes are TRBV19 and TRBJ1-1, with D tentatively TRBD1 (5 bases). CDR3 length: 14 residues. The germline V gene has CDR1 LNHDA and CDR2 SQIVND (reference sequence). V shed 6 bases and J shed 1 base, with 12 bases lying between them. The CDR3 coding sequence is TGTGCCAGTAGACCATTACAGGCGAACACTGAAGCTTTCTTT. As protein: CASRPLQANTEAFF.

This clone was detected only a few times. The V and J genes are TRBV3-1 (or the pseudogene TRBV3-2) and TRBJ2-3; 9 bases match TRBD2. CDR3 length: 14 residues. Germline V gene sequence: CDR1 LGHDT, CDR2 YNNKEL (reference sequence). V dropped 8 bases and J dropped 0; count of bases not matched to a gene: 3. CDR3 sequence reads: CASQTSGSTDTQYF. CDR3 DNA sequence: TGTGCCAGCCAGACTAGCGGAAGCACAGATACGCAGTATTTT.

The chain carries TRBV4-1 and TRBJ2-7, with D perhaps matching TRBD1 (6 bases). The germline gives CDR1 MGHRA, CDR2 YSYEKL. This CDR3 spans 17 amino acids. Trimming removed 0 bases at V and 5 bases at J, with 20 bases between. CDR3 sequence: CASSQDTQGSLRHEQYF. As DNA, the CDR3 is TGCGCCAGCAGCCAAGATACACAGGGCAGTCTTCGTCACGAGCAGTACTTC.

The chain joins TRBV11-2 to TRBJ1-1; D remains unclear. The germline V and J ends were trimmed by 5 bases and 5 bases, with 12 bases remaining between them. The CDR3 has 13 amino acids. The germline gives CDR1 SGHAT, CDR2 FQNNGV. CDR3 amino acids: CASSPPGKTEAFF. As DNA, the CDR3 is TGTGCCAGCAGCCCACCAGGAAAAACTGAAGCTTTCTTT.